The entry that follows covers one T cell receptor (beta chain) sequence. The sample is drawn from a study of blood T cell repertoires in COVID-19. Study as a whole: Samples came from the United States, Italy and Spain, spanning acute and convalescent COVID-19.

Some clones are missing from TCRdb's copy, which holds only in-frame ones; the method was immunoSEQ multiplex PCR. The data show around 310,000 clones, about 91% seen once. The sample comprised peripheral blood. The TCR originated in a woman aged 55-75 years with acute or convalescent COVID-19.

This chain's CDR3 is CASSSTVNTGELFF. CDR3 bases: TGTGCCAGCAGTTCGACAGTGAACACCGGGGAGCTGTTTTTT. The rearrangement uses TRBV25-1 and TRBJ2-2; D perhaps matches TRBD1 (5 bases). V was cut by 5 bases and J by 1 base, with 8 bases left in between. Germline V CDR1 and CDR2: MGHDK, SYGVNS. The CDR3 covers 14 residues.